The 5 T cell receptor beta chains presented below share a single source sample, sequenced in a study of cytomegalovirus exposure and HLA in healthy donors. PCR primers comprised 60 Vbeta and 13 Jbeta primers. The assay was immunoSEQ multiplex PCR, and TCRdb's table has in-frame clones only and misses some. The top ten clones hold less than 20% of a sample with about 200,000 clones, 60% to 85% of them seen once. What was sequenced was PBMCs. The receptor set was obtained from a man in his forties in good health and CMV-seronegative.

The CDR3, as DNA: TGTGCCAGCTCACCAGCGACAGGGGGCGGTCAAGGCGGGGAGCTGTTTTTT. Encoded protein: CASSPATGGGQGGELFF. V and J are TRBV18 and TRBJ2-2, with TRBD1 identical over 10 bases. Trimming removed 2 bases from V and 7 bases from J; junction bases left unmatched: 10. CDR3 length: 17 residues. CDR1 KGHSH and CDR2 LQKENI come from the germline V gene.

The chain couples TRBV18 to TRBJ2-3, with D perhaps matching TRBD2 (6 bases). This CDR3 contains 13 residues. V was cut by 4 bases and J by 4 bases, with 9 bases left in between. Germline V gene data show CDR1 as KGHSH and CDR2 as LQKENI. The CDR3 region has the DNA TGTGCCAGCTCACTTTCTAGCGCAGATACGCAGTATTTT. Its translation is CASSLSSADTQYF.

This clone turned up a few times. The chain combines TRBV27 with TRBJ2-1, with a tentative D call TRBD1 (6 bases). Trimming left V 6 bases short and J 9 bases short, with 21 bases between. The CDR3 length is 15 residues. The germline V gene encodes CDR1 MNHEY and CDR2 SMNVEV (reference sequence). This chain's CDR3 is CASSPHPQGKSEQFF. CDR3 sequence (DNA): TGTGCCAGCAGCCCTCACCCACAGGGCAAAAGTGAGCAGTTCTTC.

The chain has TRBV4-1 and TRBJ2-3; 12 bases fit TRBD1. Germline V gives CDR1 MGHRA, CDR2 YSYEKL. The CDR3 extends over 15 amino acids. The V segment lost 8 bases and the J segment 6 bases; nucleotides outside the gene matches: 9. For the CDR3, the DNA is TGCGCCAGCCGCCGGGGACAGGGGGCGGGGGATACGCAGTATTTT. As protein: CASRRGQGAGDTQYF.

The chain carries TRBV9 and TRBJ2-5; 7 bases are a match to TRBD2. The germline CDR1 and CDR2 sequences are SGDLS and YYNGEE. The CDR3 consists of 16 residues. J was trimmed by 3 bases and V by 0 bases; bases with no gene match: 8. The CDR3 loop reads CASSVVAGVGEETQYF. The CDR3 coding sequence is TGTGCCAGCAGCGTAGTTGCGGGAGTAGGGGAAGAGACCCAGTACTTC. Supplemented by reference TRBV9 and TRBJ2-5, the full variable domain reads DSGVTQTPKHLITATGQRVTLRCSPRSGDLSVYWYQQSLDQGLQFLIQYYNGEERAKGNILERFSAQQFPDLHSELNLSSLELGDSALYFCASSVVAGVGEETQYFGPGTRLLVL.